These 17 T cell receptor beta chains originate from one sample sequenced in a study of Ad26.COV2.S vaccination and SARS-CoV-2 variants. TCRdb's table, derived via immunoSEQ multiplex PCR, lists solely in-frame clones and lacks some. Here the sample spans a few hundred thousand clones, more than 80% being singletons. Treatment of the sample: over 15 received Ad26.COV2.S at low or high dose, single or two shots; roughly five received placebo; per-sample allocation not given. All samples were drawn on day 63, counting from the first vaccine or placebo injection. The specimen comprised peripheral blood, sampled in a trial of Ad26.COV2.S vaccine versus placebo. Receptors originate from a person aged 18-60 years who received the Ad26.COV2.S COVID-19 vaccine or a placebo.

The J gene is TRBJ2-1, the V gene TRBV7-2; D possibly corresponds to TRBD2 (5 bases). The CDR3 sequence is 16 residues long. Germline CDR1 reads SGHTA; CDR2 reads FQGNSA. V dropped 7 bases and J dropped 3 bases, with 19 bases sitting between them. The CDR3 protein is CASIQAAGSVYNEQFF. The CDR3 DNA is TGTGCCAGCATCCAGGCCGCGGGTAGTGTCTACAATGAGCAGTTCTTC.

This rearrangement joins TRBV5-5 to TRBJ2-3; D is uncertain. The CDR3 loop spans 11 amino acids. Germline V gives CDR1 SGHKS, CDR2 YYEKEE (reference sequence). V was trimmed by 0 bases and J by 5 bases, leaving 1 base between them. CDR3 loop: CASSLEDTQYF. The CDR3 DNA follows: TGTGCCAGCAGCTTGGAAGATACGCAGTATTTT. Full variable domain (outside the CDR3, taken from reference TRBV5-5 and TRBJ2-3): DAGVTQSPTHLIKTRGQQVTLRCSPISGHKSVSWYQQVLGQGPQFIFQYYEKEERGRGNFPDRFSARQFPNYSSELNVNALLLGDSALYLCASSLEDTQYFGPGTRLTVL.

The chain is built from TRBV5-6 and TRBJ1-2, with a weak D call TRBD1 (6 bases). The CDR3 has 17 amino acids. Looked up from germline, CDR1 is SGHDT and CDR2 is YYEEEE. V dropped 1 base and J dropped 6 bases, with 22 bases sitting between them. The CDR3 DNA sequence: TGTGCCAGCAGCTTGAGAGCACGGCAGGGGACTGCTCATGGCTACACCTTC. Translation gives CASSLRARQGTAHGYTF.

The V call is TRBV2, the J call TRBJ2-7; 9 bases line up with TRBD1. The CDR3 totals 15 residues. V lost 4 bases to trimming and J lost 2 bases; unmatched junction nucleotides: 6. The V gene's germline CDR1 is SNHLY and CDR2 FYNNEI. DNA of the CDR3: TGTGCCAGCAGTGGGAGACAGGGGGTACCCTACGAGCAGTACTTC. As protein: CASSGRQGVPYEQYF.

The chain carries TRBV28 and TRBJ1-1; D is perhaps TRBD1 (6 bases). This CDR3 comprises 14 residues. Germline CDR1 reads MDHEN; CDR2 reads SYDVKM. The V end lost 6 bases, the J end lost 3 bases, and 14 bases lay between the germline ends. CDR3 residues: CASRPQGQDTEAFF. The CDR3 DNA reads TGTGCCAGCAGGCCCCAGGGGCAGGACACTGAAGCTTTCTTT. The variable domain in full, with the rest retrieved from reference TRBV28 and TRBJ1-1, is DVKVTQSSRYLVKRTGEKVFLECVQDMDHENMFWYRQDPGLGLRLIYFSYDVKMKEKGDIPEGYSVSREKKERFSLILESASTNQTSMYLCASRPQGQDTEAFFGQGTRLTVV.

This clone was detected only once. This chain links TRBV24-1 with TRBJ2-1, with TRBD2 matching over 7 bases. The CDR3 contains 15 residues. CDR1 is KGHDR, CDR2 SFDVKD, per germline. V shed 0 bases, J shed 9 bases, and the junction held 7 bases outside the gene matches. This CDR3 reads CATSDLPAGKGEQFF. The CDR3 coding sequence is TGTGCCACCAGTGATTTGCCAGCGGGGAAAGGTGAGCAGTTCTTC.

CDR3 residues: CASSVAGSSYEQYF. DNA of the CDR3: TGTGCCAGCAGTGTAGCGGGCTCCTCCTACGAGCAGTACTTC. This chain uses TRBV28 with TRBJ2-7; 7 nucleotides match TRBD2. This CDR3 has 14 residues. The trim removed 5 bases at V and 0 bases at J, leaving 4 bases unmatched. The germline gives CDR1 MDHEN, CDR2 SYDVKM. Full variable domain (missing parts from reference TRBV28 and TRBJ2-7): DVKVTQSSRYLVKRTGEKVFLECVQDMDHENMFWYRQDPGLGLRLIYFSYDVKMKEKGDIPEGYSVSREKKERFSLILESASTNQTSMYLCASSVAGSSYEQYFGPGTRLTVT.

The chain has TRBV5-5 and TRBJ2-7; D is perhaps TRBD1 or TRBD2 (5 bases each). CDR1 SGHKS and CDR2 YYEKEE come from the germline V gene (reference sequence). V was clipped by 1 base and J by 12 bases, with 14 bases between them. The CDR3 consists of 12 residues. CDR3 DNA sequence: TGTGCCAGCAGCTTGTCGGAGAGGGGTTGGTACTTC. Translated, it gives CASSLSERGWYF.

This clone was detected only once. The CDR3 nucleotides are TGCGCCAGCACTCCTCAAGAGACTCAAGAGACCCAGTACTTC. Encoded protein: CASTPQETQETQYF. This chain joins TRBV5-1 and TRBJ2-5, with D unclear. The CDR3 is 14 residues long. CDR1 SGHRS and CDR2 YFSETQ come from the germline V gene. V gave up 6 bases and J gave up 2 bases, with 14 bases separating them.

The V gene is TRBV15, the J gene TRBJ2-5, with D possibly TRBD2 on 5 matching bases. This CDR3 region has 14 residues. In germline, CDR1 is LNHNV, CDR2 YYDKDF (reference sequence). The germline V and J ends were trimmed by 3 bases and 2 bases, with 10 bases remaining between them. The CDR3 DNA reads as TGTGCCACCAGCAGGAAAGGACTGCAAGAGACCCAGTACTTC. Translation: CATSRKGLQETQYF.

A single count supports this clone. The rearrangement uses TRBV18 and TRBJ1-1, with D possibly TRBD1 on 5 matching bases. The CDR3 contains 14 residues. V was shortened by 1 base and J by 4 bases, with 10 bases between the two germline ends. Germline V gene lookup returns CDR1 KGHSH and CDR2 LQKENI. The CDR3 DNA reads TGTGCCAGCTCACCACTGACGCAGGGCACTGAAGCTTTCTTT. This translates into CASSPLTQGTEAFF.

The chain is built from TRBV9 and TRBJ2-3; D not resolved. Germline V gene data show CDR1 as SGDLS and CDR2 as YYNGEE. V shed 0 bases and J shed 1 base, with 6 bases lying between them. The CDR3 covers 14 residues. This CDR3 reads CASSVGSGTDTQYF. The CDR3 nucleotides read TGTGCCAGCAGCGTAGGGTCGGGCACAGATACGCAGTATTTT.

This clone was detected only once. J is TRBJ2-2 and V is TRBV19; 9 nucleotides align to TRBD2. Unmatched junction bases numbered 2, after V lost 1 base and J lost 5 bases. Looked up from germline, CDR1 is LNHDA and CDR2 is SQIVND (reference sequence). The CDR3 sequence is 15 residues long. This chain's CDR3 is CASSIGGRGTGELFF. The CDR3 bases are TGTGCCAGTAGTATAGGCGGGAGGGGTACCGGGGAGCTGTTTTTT.

The CDR3 DNA reads as TGTGCCAGCTCACCACCGGCGGGTTATGGCTACACCTTC. It is translated as CASSPPAGYGYTF. The chain uses TRBV18 and TRBJ1-2; D call uncertain. Germline V gives CDR1 KGHSH, CDR2 LQKENI. With 0 bases removed from V and 5 bases from J, the gap between germline ends came to 7 bases. CDR3 length: 13 residues.

The V call is TRBV6-5, the J call TRBJ2-7; possibly TRBD1 for D (5 bases). CDR1 MNHEY and CDR2 SVGAGI come from the germline V gene. There are 15 residues in the CDR3. V lost 10 bases to trimming and J lost 4 bases, with 23 bases between them. For the CDR3, the DNA is TGTGCCAACATGGGGCACTACTTCGAACATTACGAGCAGTACTTC. Translating it yields CANMGHYFEHYEQYF.

V gene TRBV28 combines with J gene TRBJ1-5; maybe TRBD1 (6 bases). In germline, CDR1 is MDHEN, CDR2 SYDVKM. Deletions cut 6 bases from V and 0 bases from J, with 18 bases between. CDR3 size: 17 residues. Here the CDR3 reads CASSPQAGTFSNQPQHF. The CDR3 nucleotides read TGTGCCAGCAGCCCACAAGCCGGGACATTTAGCAATCAGCCCCAGCATTTT.

The rearrangement uses TRBV5-1 and TRBJ2-3; maybe TRBD1 (5 bases). This CDR3 comprises 14 residues. The V end lost 4 bases, the J end lost 6 bases, and 15 bases lay between the germline ends. The germline V gene encodes CDR1 SGHRS and CDR2 YFSETQ. The CDR3: CASSVGDLADTQYF. The CDR3 DNA sequence: TGCGCCAGCAGCGTAGGGGATTTGGCGGATACGCAGTATTTT.